This T cell receptor beta chain was sequenced during a study of T cell responses to AZD1222 COVID-19 vaccine. Sequencing used immunoSEQ multiplex PCR; TCRdb keeps in-frame clones, though not all of them. The sample records under 150,000 clones, almost 90% being singletons. Study-level findings and limits: Seropositive AZD1222 recipients at baseline numbered only 5 or 6.

Concerning this clone: Its cognate antigen is unknown.

This CDR3 contains 15 residues. The V gene's germline CDR1 is LGHDT and CDR2 YNNKEL (reference sequence). The V end was cut by 1 base, the J end by 0 bases, with 9 bases between. This specimen was peripheral blood, taken 28 days after the second AZD1222 dose. The J gene is TRBJ1-2, the V gene TRBV3-1 (or the pseudogene TRBV3-2), with D uncertain. This receptor was taken from an adult who received the AZD1222 COVID-19 vaccine. The CDR3 loop reads CASSQGPTANYGYTF. The CDR3 bases are TGTGCCAGCAGCCAAGGCCCGACGGCTAACTATGGCTACACCTTC.